This T cell receptor (beta chain) was obtained from a study of vaccination effects on CD4 cells after COVID-19. After more than 9 days in culture, the CD4+ T cells were isolated. Participants were vaccinated with two doses of either the BNT162b2 or mRNA-1273 vaccine. Concerning this clone: What it binds is unknown.

This table comes from immunoSEQ multiplex PCR, and its TCRdb copy is limited to in-frame clones, with some not included. This table has tens of thousands of clones, around 69% appearing once. The sample in question was CD4+ T cells from PBMCs cultured without peptide, obtained after COVID-19 vaccination. This TCR was recovered from a human donor who received a COVID-19 vaccine.

The CDR3 is CASRGTVGTEAFF. The CDR3 DNA reads TGTGCCAGCAGAGGGACAGTTGGCACTGAAGCTTTCTTT. The chain employs TRBV5-4 and TRBJ1-1, with TRBD1 matching over 7 bases. The junction had 5 bases not matched to a gene; V was cut back by 5 bases and J by 4 bases. The CDR3 has 13 residues. CDR1 SGHNT and CDR2 YYREEE come from the germline V gene (reference sequence). The variable domain in full, completed from reference TRBV5-4 and TRBJ1-1, reads ETGVTQSPTHLIKTRGQQVTLRCSSQSGHNTVSWYQQALGQGPQFIFQYYREEENGRGNFPPRFSGLQFPNYSSELNVNALELDDSALYLCASRGTVGTEAFFGQGTRLTVV.